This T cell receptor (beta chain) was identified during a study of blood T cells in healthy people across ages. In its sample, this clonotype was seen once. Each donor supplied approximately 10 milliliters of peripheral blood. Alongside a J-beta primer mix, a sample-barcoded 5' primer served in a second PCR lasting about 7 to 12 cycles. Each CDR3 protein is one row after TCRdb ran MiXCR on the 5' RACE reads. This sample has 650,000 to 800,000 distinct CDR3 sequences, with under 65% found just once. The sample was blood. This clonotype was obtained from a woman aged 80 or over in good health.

The DNA for the CDR3 is TGCGCCAGCAGCAGCTTTACTAGCTCCTACAATGAGCAGTTCTTC. It specifies CASSSFTSSYNEQFF. This chain connects TRBV5-1 to TRBJ2-1; the D gene is possibly TRBD2 (5 bases). V was cut by 4 bases and J by 0 bases, with 11 bases left in between. CDR1 SGHRS and CDR2 YFSETQ come from the germline V gene. The CDR3 runs 15 residues.